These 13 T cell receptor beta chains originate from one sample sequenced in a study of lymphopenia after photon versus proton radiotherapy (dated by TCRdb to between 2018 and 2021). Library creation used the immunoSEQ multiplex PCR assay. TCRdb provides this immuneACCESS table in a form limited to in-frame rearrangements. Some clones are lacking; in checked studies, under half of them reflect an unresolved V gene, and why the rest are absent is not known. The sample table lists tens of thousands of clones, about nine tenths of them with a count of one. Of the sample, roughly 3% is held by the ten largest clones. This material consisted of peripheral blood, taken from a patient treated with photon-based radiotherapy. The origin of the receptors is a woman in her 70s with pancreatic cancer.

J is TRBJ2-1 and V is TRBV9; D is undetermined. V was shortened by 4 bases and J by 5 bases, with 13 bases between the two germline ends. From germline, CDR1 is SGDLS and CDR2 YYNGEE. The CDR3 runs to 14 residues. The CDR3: CASSLGPEHNEQFF. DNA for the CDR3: TGTGCCAGCAGCCTAGGGCCAGAACACAATGAGCAGTTCTTC.

CDR3 sequence reads: CASSSQGRVPGANVLTF. The CDR3 DNA reads as TGCGCCAGCAGTTCTCAAGGAAGAGTTCCCGGGGCCAACGTCCTGACTTTC. This chain links TRBV5-1 with TRBJ2-6; D gene unclear. Trimming left V 5 bases short and J 4 bases short, with 19 bases between. CDR3 length equals 17 residues. Germline V gene sequence: CDR1 SGHRS, CDR2 YFSETQ. Looking up the rest from reference TRBV5-1 and TRBJ2-6 gives the full variable domain: KAGVTQTPRYLIKTRGQQVTLSCSPISGHRSVSWYQQTPGQGLQFLFEYFSETQRNKGNFPGRFSGRQFSNSRSEMNVSTLELGDSALYLCASSSQGRVPGANVLTFGAGSRLTVL.

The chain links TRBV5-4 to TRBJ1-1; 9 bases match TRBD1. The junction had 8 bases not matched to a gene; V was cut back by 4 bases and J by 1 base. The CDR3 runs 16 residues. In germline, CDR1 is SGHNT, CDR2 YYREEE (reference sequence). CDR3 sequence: CASSSTGGARNTEAFF. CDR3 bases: TGTGCCAGCAGCAGCACAGGGGGCGCCCGGAACACTGAAGCTTTCTTT.

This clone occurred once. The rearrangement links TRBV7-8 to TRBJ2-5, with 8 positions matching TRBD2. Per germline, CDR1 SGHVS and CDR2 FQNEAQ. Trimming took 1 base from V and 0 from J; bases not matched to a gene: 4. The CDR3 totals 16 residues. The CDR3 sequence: CASSLGLASNQETQYF. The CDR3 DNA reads TGTGCCAGCAGCTTAGGACTAGCGTCAAACCAAGAGACCCAGTACTTC.

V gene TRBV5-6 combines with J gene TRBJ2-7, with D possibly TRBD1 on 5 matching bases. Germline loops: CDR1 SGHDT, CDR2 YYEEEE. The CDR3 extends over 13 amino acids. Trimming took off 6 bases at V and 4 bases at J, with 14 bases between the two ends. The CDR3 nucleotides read TGTGCCAGCAATTGGGGCCTTGGTTACGAGCAGTACTTC. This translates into CASNWGLGYEQYF.

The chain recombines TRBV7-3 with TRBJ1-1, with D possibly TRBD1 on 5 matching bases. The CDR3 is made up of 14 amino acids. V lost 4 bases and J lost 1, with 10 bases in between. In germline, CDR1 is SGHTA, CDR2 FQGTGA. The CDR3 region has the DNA TGTGCCAGCAGCTCCCGTAGGGGGAACACTGAAGCTTTCTTT. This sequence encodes CASSSRRGNTEAFF.

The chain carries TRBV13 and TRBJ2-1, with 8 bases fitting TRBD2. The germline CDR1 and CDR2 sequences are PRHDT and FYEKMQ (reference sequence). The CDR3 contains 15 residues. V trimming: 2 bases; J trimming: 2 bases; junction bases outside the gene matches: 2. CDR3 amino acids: CASSLKLAAYNEQFF. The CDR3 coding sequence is TGTGCCAGCAGCTTAAAACTAGCGGCCTACAATGAGCAGTTCTTC. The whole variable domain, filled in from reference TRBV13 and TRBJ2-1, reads AAGVIQSPRHLIKEKRETATLKCYPIPRHDTVYWYQQGPGQDPQFLISFYEKMQSDKGSIPDRFSAQQFSDYHSELNMSSLELGDSALYFCASSLKLAAYNEQFFGPGTRLTVL.

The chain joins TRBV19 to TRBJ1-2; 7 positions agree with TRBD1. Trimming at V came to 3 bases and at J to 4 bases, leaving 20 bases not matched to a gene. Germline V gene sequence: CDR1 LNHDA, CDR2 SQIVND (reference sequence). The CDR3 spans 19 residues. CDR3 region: CASSIRGDREGVIFYGYTF. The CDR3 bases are TGTGCCAGTAGTATTAGGGGAGACAGGGAAGGAGTTATTTTCTATGGCTACACCTTC.

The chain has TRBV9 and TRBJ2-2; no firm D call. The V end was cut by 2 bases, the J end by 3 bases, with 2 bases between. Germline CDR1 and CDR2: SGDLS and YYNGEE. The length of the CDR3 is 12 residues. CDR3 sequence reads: CASSVYTGELFF. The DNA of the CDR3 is TGTGCCAGCAGCGTTTACACCGGGGAGCTGTTTTTT.

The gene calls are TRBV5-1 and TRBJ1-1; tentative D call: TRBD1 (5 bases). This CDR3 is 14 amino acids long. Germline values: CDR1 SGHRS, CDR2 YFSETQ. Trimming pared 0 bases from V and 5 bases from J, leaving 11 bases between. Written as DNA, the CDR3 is TGCGCCAGCAGCTTGGCGGGGGTTGAAACTGAAGCTTTCTTT. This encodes CASSLAGVETEAFF.

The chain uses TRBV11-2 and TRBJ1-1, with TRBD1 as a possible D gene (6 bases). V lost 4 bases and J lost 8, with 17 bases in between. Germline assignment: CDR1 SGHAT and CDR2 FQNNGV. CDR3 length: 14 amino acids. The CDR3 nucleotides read TGTGCCAGCAGCTCCATCCTACGGGGGGGCGAAGCTTTCTTT. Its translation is CASSSILRGGEAFF.

Here the CDR3 DNA reads TGTGCCAGCAGCACGGGACTAGCGAGAGACGGGGAGCTGTTTTTT. This codes for CASSTGLARDGELFF. V is TRBV9 and J is TRBJ2-2, with 10 bases identical to TRBD2. The V and J ends lost 4 bases and 7 bases, in that order; junction bases with no gene match: 7. Germline V lookup: CDR1 SGDLS, CDR2 YYNGEE. The CDR3 loop spans 15 amino acids.

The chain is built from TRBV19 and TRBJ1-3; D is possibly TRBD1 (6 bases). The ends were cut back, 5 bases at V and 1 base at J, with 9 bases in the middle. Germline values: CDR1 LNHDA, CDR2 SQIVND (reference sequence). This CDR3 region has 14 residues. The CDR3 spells CASSAGASGNTIYF. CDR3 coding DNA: TGTGCCAGTAGTGCGGGGGCGTCTGGAAACACCATATATTTT.